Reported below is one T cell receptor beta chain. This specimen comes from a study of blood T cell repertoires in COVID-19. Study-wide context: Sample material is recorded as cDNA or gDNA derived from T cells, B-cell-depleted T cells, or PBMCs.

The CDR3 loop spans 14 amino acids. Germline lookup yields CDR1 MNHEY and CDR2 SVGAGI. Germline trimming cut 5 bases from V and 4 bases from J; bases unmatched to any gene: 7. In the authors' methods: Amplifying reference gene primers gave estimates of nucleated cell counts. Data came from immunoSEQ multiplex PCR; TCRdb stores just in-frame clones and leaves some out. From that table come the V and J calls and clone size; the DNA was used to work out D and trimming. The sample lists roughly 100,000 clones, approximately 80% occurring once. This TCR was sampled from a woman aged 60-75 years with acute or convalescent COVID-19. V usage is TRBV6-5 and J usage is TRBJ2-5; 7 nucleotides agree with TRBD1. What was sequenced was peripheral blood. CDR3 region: CASSRAQGRETQYF. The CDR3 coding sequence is TGTGCCAGCAGTCGTGCACAGGGGCGAGAGACCCAGTACTTC.